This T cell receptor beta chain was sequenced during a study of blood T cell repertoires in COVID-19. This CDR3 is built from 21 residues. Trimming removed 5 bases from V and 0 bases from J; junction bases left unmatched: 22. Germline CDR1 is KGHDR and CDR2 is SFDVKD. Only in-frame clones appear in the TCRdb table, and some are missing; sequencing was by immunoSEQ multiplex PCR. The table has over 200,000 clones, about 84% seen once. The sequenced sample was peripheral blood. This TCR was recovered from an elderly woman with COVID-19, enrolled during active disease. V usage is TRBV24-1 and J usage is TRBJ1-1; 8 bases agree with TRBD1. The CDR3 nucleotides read TGTGCCACCAGTGTTTCGTTTATGGGATGGGGAGACAGGGGCATGAACACTGAAGCTTTCTTT. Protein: CATSVSFMGWGDRGMNTEAFF.